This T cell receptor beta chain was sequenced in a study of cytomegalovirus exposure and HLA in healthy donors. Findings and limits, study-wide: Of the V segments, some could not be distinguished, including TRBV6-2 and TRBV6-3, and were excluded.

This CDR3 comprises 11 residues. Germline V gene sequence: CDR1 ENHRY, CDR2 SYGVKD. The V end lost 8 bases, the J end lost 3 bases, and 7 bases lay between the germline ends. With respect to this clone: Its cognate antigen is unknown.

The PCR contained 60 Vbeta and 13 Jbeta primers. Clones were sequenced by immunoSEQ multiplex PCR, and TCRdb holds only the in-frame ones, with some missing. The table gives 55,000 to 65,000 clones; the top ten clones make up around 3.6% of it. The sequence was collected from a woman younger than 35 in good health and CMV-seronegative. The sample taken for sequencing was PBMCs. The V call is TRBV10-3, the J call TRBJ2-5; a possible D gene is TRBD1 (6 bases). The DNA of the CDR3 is TGTGCCATCGGACAGAAAGAGACCCAGTACTTC. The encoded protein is CAIGQKETQYF.